The 5 T cell receptor beta chains in this list originate from one sample, sequenced in a study of shared clonotypes between healthy human individuals. Some clones are missing from TCRdb's copy, which holds only in-frame ones; the method was immunoSEQ multiplex PCR. The sample records a few million clones, roughly 90% being singletons. Sequenced input: naive CD4+ T cells from PBMCs. Subset indicated: CD45RA+ positively selected. The source is a man aged 18 to 29 in good health. Some clones in this sample may be carry-over from other donors' samples.

The chain recombines TRBV18 with TRBJ2-5; a weak D match, TRBD2 (5 bases). The J call is in doubt because the DNA end fits TRBJ2-7 better. The CDR3 length is 13 residues. The V gene's germline CDR1 is KGHSH and CDR2 LQKENI. CDR3: CASSREGLGEQYF. CDR3 bases: TGTGCCAGCTCACGGGAAGGACTTGGCGAGCAGTACTTC.

The gene calls are TRBV18 and TRBJ2-7, with 7 bases matching TRBD1. CDR1 and CDR2 from the germline V gene are KGHSH and LQKENI. This CDR3 spans 13 amino acids. J lost 7 bases, V lost 3 bases, and 6 bases had no gene match. In nucleotides, the CDR3 is TGTGCCAGCTCACCCCGGACAGGACATGAGCAGTACTTC. This encodes CASSPRTGHEQYF.

The V and J genes are TRBV5-1 and TRBJ2-6, with D tentatively TRBD1 (6 bases). V dropped 3 bases and J dropped 6 bases, with 16 bases sitting between them. Germline assignment: CDR1 SGHRS and CDR2 YFSETQ. The CDR3 sequence is 16 residues long. CDR3 protein: CASSSAGDSVANVLTF. The CDR3 DNA follows: TGCGCCAGCAGCTCGGCAGGGGATTCAGTGGCCAACGTCCTGACTTTC.

The J gene is TRBJ2-1, the V gene TRBV5-6, with a weak D call TRBD2 (5 bases). V was trimmed by 5 bases and J by 1 base, leaving 10 bases between them. CDR1 and CDR2 (germline): SGHDT, YYEEEE. The CDR3 loop spans 14 amino acids. The CDR3 DNA is TGTGCCAGCAGGAGGACTGGTTCCTACAATGAGCAGTTCTTC. As protein: CASRRTGSYNEQFF.

Points on this clone: The sample carries other DNA sequences with the same CDR3. V usage is TRBV19 and J usage is TRBJ1-5, with D perhaps TRBD1 (6 bases). CDR1 LNHDA and CDR2 SQIVND come from the germline V gene (reference sequence). The CDR3 extends over 12 amino acids. With 5 bases removed from V and 6 bases from J, the gap between germline ends came to 8 bases. The CDR3 DNA sequence: TGTGCCAGTAGTGTCAGGGGTCAGCCCCAGCATTTT. Protein sequence: CASSVRGQPQHF.